This T cell receptor beta chain comes out of a study of beta chain features in type 1 diabetes. This clone has just a few counts. Its specificity is not known. The sample holds other DNA sequences that translate to the same CDR3. The V and J ends lost 1 base and 4 bases respectively, with 8 bases between them. The CDR3 is 13 residues long. Germline assignment: CDR1 SEHNR and CDR2 FQNEAQ (reference sequence). General observations from the study: The study found moderately but significantly shorter TCRB CDR3s in all four CD4+ subsets of Type 1 diabetes patients.

Investigators reverse transcribed all isolated RNA, so they sequenced expressed TCRB transcripts. The assay was immunoSEQ multiplex PCR, and TCRdb's table has in-frame clones only and misses some. The sample holds almost 350,000 clones, around 8.5% seen once. The specimen sequenced was central memory CD4+ T cells from blood. V and J are TRBV7-9 and TRBJ2-7, with D unresolved. The TCR was taken from a man aged 25 to 45 with type 1 diabetes. Here the CDR3 reads CASSLVGGYEQYF. The CDR3 region has the DNA TGTGCCAGCAGCTTAGTGGGCGGATACGAGCAGTACTTC.